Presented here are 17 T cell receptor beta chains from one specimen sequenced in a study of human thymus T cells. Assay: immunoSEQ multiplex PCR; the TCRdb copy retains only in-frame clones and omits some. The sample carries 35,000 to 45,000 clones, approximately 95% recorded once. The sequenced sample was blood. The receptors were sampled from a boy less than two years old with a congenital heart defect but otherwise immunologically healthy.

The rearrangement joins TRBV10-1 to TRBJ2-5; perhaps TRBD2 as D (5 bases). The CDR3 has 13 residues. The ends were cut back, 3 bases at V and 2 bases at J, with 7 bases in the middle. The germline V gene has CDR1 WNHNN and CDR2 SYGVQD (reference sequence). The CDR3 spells CASSDPGQETQYF. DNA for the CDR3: TGCGCCAGCAGTGACCCGGGGCAAGAGACCCAGTACTTC.

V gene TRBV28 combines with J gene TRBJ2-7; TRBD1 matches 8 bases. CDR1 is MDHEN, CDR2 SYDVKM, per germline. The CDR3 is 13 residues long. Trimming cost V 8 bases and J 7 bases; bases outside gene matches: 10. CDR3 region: CASGDRTPGEQYF. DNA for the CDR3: TGTGCCAGCGGGGACAGGACCCCGGGGGAGCAGTACTTC. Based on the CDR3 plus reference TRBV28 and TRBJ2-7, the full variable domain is DVKVTQSSRYLVKRTGEKVFLECVQDMDHENMFWYRQDPGLGLRLIYFSYDVKMKEKGDIPEGYSVSREKKERFSLILESASTNQTSMYLCASGDRTPGEQYFGPGTRLTVT.

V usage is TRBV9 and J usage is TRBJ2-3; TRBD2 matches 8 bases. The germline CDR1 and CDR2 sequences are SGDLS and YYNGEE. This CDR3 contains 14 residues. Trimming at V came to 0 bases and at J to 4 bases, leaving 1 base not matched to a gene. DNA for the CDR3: TGTGCCAGCAGCGTAGCGGGGGGGCCAGATACGCAGTATTTT. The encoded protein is CASSVAGGPDTQYF.

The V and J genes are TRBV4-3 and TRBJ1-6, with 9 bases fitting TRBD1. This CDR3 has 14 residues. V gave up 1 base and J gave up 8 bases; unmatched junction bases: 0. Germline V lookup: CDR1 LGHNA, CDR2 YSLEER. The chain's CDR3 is CASSQGDRDSPLHF. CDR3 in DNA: TGCGCCAGCAGCCAAGGGGACAGGGATTCACCCCTCCACTTT.

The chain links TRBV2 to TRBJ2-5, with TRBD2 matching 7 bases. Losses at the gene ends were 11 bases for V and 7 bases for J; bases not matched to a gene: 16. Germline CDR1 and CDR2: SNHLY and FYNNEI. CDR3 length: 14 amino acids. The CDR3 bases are TGTGCCTCTAGGGCGGCTAGCGGTTCGGGGACCCAGTACTTC. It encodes CASRAASGSGTQYF.

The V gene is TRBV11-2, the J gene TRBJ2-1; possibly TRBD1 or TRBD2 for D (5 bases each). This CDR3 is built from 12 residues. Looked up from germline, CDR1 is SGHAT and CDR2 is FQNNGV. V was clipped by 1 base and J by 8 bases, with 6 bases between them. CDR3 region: CASSLAGHEQFF. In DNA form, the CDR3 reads TGTGCCAGCAGCTTAGCGGGACATGAGCAGTTCTTC.

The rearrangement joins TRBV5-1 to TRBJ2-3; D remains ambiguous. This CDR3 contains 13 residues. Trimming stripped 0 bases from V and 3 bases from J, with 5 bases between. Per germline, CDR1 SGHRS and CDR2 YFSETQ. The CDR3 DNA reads TGCGCCAGCAGCTTGGTAGTTACAGATACGCAGTATTTT. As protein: CASSLVVTDTQYF.

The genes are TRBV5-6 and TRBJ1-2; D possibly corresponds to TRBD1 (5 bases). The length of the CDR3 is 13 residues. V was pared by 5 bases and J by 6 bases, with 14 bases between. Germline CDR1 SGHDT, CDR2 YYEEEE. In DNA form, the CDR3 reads TGTGCCAGCAGTCGGGGAGGGGCTCATGGCTACACCTTC. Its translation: CASSRGGAHGYTF.

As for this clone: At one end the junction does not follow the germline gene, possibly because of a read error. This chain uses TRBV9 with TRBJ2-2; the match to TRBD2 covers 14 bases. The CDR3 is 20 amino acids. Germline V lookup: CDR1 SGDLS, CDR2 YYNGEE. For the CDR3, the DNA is TGTGCCAGCAGTGTAGGTGCTGGGACTAGCGGGGGTCTAAACACCGGGGAGCTGTTTTTT. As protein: CASSVGAGTSGGLNTGELFF.

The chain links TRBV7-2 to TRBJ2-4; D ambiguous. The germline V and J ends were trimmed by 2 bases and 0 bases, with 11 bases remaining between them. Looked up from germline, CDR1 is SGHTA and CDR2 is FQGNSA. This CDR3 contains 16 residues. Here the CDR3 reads CASSLSVTLAKNIQYF. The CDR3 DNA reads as TGTGCCAGCAGCTTATCAGTAACCCTAGCCAAAAACATTCAGTACTTC. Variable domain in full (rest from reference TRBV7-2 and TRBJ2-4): GAGVSQSPSNKVTEKGKDVELRCDPISGHTALYWYRQSLGQGLEFLIYFQGNSAPDKSGLPSDRFSAERTGGSVSTLTIQRTQQEDSAVYLCASSLSVTLAKNIQYFGAGTRLSVL.

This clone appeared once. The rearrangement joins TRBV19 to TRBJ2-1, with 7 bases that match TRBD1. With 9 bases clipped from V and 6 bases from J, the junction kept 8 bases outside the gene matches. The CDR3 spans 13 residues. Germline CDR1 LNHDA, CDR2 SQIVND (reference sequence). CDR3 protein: CASRQGGSNEQFF. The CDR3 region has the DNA TGTGCCAGCCGACAGGGCGGTTCCAATGAGCAGTTCTTC.

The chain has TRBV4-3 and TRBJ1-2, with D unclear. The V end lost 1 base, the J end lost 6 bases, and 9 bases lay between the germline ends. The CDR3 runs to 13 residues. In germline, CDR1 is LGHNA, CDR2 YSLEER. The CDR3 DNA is TGCGCCAGCAGCCAAGGAGGATGGGATGGCTACACCTTC. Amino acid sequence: CASSQGGWDGYTF.

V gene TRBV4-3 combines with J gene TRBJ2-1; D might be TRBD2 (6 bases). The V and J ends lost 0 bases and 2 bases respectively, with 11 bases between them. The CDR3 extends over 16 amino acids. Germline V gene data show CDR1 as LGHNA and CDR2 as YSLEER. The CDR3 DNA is TGCGCCAGCAGCCAAGAGGGGCGGGGCCCCTACAATGAGCAGTTCTTC. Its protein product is CASSQEGRGPYNEQFF.

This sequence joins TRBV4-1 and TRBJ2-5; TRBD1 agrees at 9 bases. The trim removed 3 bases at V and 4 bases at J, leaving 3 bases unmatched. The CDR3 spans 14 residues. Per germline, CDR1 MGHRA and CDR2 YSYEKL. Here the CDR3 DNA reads TGCGCCAGCAGCCATCAGGACAGGGGAGAGACCCAGTACTTC. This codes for CASSHQDRGETQYF.

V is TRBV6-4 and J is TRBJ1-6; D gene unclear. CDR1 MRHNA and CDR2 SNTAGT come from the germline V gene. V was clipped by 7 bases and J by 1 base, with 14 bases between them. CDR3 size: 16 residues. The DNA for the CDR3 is TGTGCCAGCAACAACGCGGGTGAGTCCTATAATTCACCCCTCCACTTT. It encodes CASNNAGESYNSPLHF.

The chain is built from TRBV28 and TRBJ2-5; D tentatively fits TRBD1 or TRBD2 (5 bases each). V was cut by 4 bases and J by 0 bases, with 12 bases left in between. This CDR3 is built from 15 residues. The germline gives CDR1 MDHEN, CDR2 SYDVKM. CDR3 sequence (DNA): TGTGCCAGCAGTTGGGACCGGACGTACCAAGAGACCCAGTACTTC. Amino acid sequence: CASSWDRTYQETQYF.

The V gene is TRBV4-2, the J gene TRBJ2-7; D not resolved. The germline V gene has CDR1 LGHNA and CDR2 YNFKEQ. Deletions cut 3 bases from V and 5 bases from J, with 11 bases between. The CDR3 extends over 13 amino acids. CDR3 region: CASSQVLADEQYF. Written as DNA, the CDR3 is TGTGCCAGCAGCCAGGTTCTGGCGGACGAGCAGTACTTC.